This TCR beta chain was identified during a study of blood T cell repertoires in COVID-19 (dated by TCRdb to the early 2020s). In terms of the full investigation: The collaborator samples originated in the United States, Italy and Spain and spanned the acute and convalescent phases of COVID-19. Where available, HLA class I and class II types were obtained from metadata supplied by the sample provider rather than from assay-based typing. The samples were drawn from the first 160 participants of the ongoing ImmuneRACE study and from 1,254 subjects provided by 6 global collaborators. The sample metadata nearly always contained a de-identified subject ID, COVID-19 status, age in years and sex. The dataset comprised deeply sampled blood TCRbeta repertoires from subjects exposed to, actively infected with, or recovered from COVID-19. A freely available public database, intended as a resource for researchers studying the immune response to SARS-CoV-2, is where the repertoires were released. The material from the prospective study consisted of cDNA or gDNA derived from T cells, B-cell-depleted T cells, or PBMCs. The paper as a whole reports these results and caveats: The amount of clinical and demographic metadata varied by source and participant and was provided uncurated.

The immunoSEQ Assay, a bias-controlled multiplex PCR, was used to amplify TCRbeta CDR3 regions from genomic DNA. Regarding the original processing steps: Within the assay, amplification of reference gene primers was used to estimate how many nucleated cells each sample contained. To quantify the absolute abundance of each unique TCRbeta CDR3 rearrangement, sequence reads were collapsed and filtered. For each sample, productive Simpson clonality was calculated by taking the square root of Simpson's diversity index across productive rearrangements. This is the immuneACCESS table as TCRdb keeps it, with only in-frame sequences that have V and J called. A part of the clones is gone; compared with another copy, unresolved V genes explain less than half, and the rest is unexplained. V and J calls plus clone size are reproduced from that table; the DNA served to infer D and trimming. Here the sample has fewer than 50,000 clones; more than 75% occur a single time. The ten largest clones add up to about 27% of the sample.

From its cysteine to its phenylalanine, the CDR3 spans 15 amino acids. Just CDR3 DNA is preserved here, 45 bases in frame from base 1. CDR1 and CDR2 were assigned from the germline V gene as KGHSH and LQKENI. V is trimmed back by 0 bases and J by 3 bases, and the junction contains 3 bases that no gene match accounts for. Each collaborating institution followed its own protocols to collect whole blood in K2EDTA tubes. For TCRbeta analysis, collaborator samples were shipped as frozen whole blood, as isolated PBMCs, or as DNA extracted from either sample type. Comments on this clone: Its antigen has not been determined. Base qualities are not at hand, and no much larger clone is one base apart.

The sequence was obtained from a man of 80 years or more with acute or convalescent COVID-19. The V and J segments used are TRBV18 and TRBJ2-7; 9 central nucleotides agree with TRBD2. Sequenced input: peripheral blood. The CDR3 reads as follows: CASSPPSLAGYEQYF. The nucleotide sequence is given as TGTGCCAGCTCACCACCCTCACTAGCGGGCTACGAGCAGTACTTC.